The next 21 T cell receptor beta chains were all read from a single sample in a study of metastatic and nonmetastatic thyroid tumors. Prior to thyroid surgery, none of the patients had received any treatment. TCRdb re-called clones from the PCR reads using MiXCR. The sample gives approximately 31,000 clones, roughly 30% of which show up once; more than 25% is in the top ten. Sequencing input: blood. The receptors were gathered from a female donor with papillary thyroid cancer or a benign thyroid nodule (not recorded which). Some clones in this sample may be carry-over from other donors' samples.

This clone was picked up many times. V gene TRBV7-9 combines with J gene TRBJ1-3; D not resolved. The germline CDR1 and CDR2 sequences are SEHNR and FQNEAQ (reference sequence). This CDR3 comprises 14 residues. The V end was cut by 7 bases, the J end by 0 bases, with 10 bases between. The CDR3 spells CASTGLSSGNTIYF. In nucleotides, the CDR3 is TGTGCCAGCACGGGCCTAAGCTCTGGAAACACCATATATTTT. The entire variable domain, with the rest obtained from reference TRBV7-9 and TRBJ1-3, is as follows: DTGVSQNPRHKITKRGQNVTFRCDPISEHNRLYWYRQTLGQGPEFLTYFQNEAQLEKSRLLSDRFSAERPKGSFSTLEIQRTEQGDSAMYLCASTGLSSGNTIYFGEGSWLTVV.

Only a few counts were recorded for this clone. CDR3 sequence: CASSPTEHYEQYF. The CDR3, as DNA: TGTGCCAGCAGTCCCACAGAGCACTACGAGCAGTACTTC. The chain uses TRBV2 and TRBJ2-7, with no clear D. V lost 5 bases and J 3 bases, leaving 11 bases between the germline ends. CDR3 length: 13 amino acids. Germline lookup yields CDR1 SNHLY and CDR2 FYNNEI. Looking up the rest from reference TRBV2 and TRBJ2-7 gives the full variable domain: EPEVTQTPSHQVTQMGQEVILRCVPISNHLYFYWYRQILGQKVEFLVSFYNNEISEKSEIFDDQFSVERPDGSNFTLKIRSTKLEDSAMYFCASSPTEHYEQYFGPGTRLTVT.

As for this clone: The junction does not match germline at one end; this may be a read error. The rearrangement uses TRBV6-1 and TRBJ2-7; D possibly corresponds to TRBD2 (6 bases). The V gene's germline CDR1 is MNHNS and CDR2 SASEGT. The CDR3 runs 13 residues. CDR3 DNA: TGTGCCAGCAGGGAAGGAGGGAGTGACGAGCAGTACTTC. Translation gives CASREGGSDEQYF.

In its sample, this clone was seen many times. The V gene is TRBV3-1, the J gene TRBJ2-5; D ambiguous. This CDR3 contains 12 residues. Deletions cut 0 bases from V and 6 bases from J, with 5 bases between. Germline values: CDR1 LGHDT, CDR2 YNNKEL (reference sequence). The CDR3 nucleotides are TGTGCCAGCAGCCAAGATCAAAAGACCCAGTACTTC. Translated, it gives CASSQDQKTQYF.

In its sample, this clone was seen many times. The chain recombines TRBV30 with TRBJ1-5; 7 nucleotides line up with TRBD1. V lost 1 base to trimming and J lost 0 bases; unmatched junction nucleotides: 6. Germline CDR1 GTSNPN, CDR2 SVGIG (reference sequence). CDR3 length equals 16 residues. This CDR3 is CAWSGETGRSNQPQHF. CDR3 sequence (DNA): TGTGCCTGGAGTGGGGAGACAGGGCGTAGCAATCAGCCCCAGCATTTT.

This clone showed up just a few times. The chain uses TRBV28 and TRBJ2-3; the match to TRBD2 covers 14 bases. With V trimmed by 7 bases and J by 3 bases, 12 bases remained unmatched. From germline, CDR1 is MDHEN and CDR2 SYDVKM. This CDR3 region has 18 residues. The CDR3 DNA follows: TGTGCCAGCACCCTGGGGACTAGCGGGAGAGTTAGAACAGATACGCAGTATTTT. The encoded protein is CASTLGTSGRVRTDTQYF.

In this sample, this clone turned up many times. Here the CDR3 reads CANSAGDWAKNIQYF. CDR3 in DNA: TGTGCCAACAGCGCAGGGGACTGGGCCAAAAACATTCAGTACTTC. This sequence joins TRBV6-1 and TRBJ2-4; TRBD1 or TRBD2 may be the D gene (6 bases each). Trimming left V 10 bases short and J 1 base short, with 17 bases between. This CDR3 region has 15 residues. Looked up from germline, CDR1 is MNHNS and CDR2 is SASEGT.

The chain employs TRBV9 and TRBJ1-1; D uncertain. Deletions cut 2 bases from V and 4 bases from J, with 12 bases between. This CDR3 has 14 residues. Looked up from germline, CDR1 is SGDLS and CDR2 is YYNGEE. The CDR3 nucleotides read TGTGCCAGCAGCGTCAAGTTGGGGTCCACTGAAGCTTTCTTT. It encodes CASSVKLGSTEAFF.

This clone was picked up a small number of times. The rearrangement joins TRBV6-1 to TRBJ2-1; tentatively, D is TRBD2 (6 bases). V was shortened by 0 bases and J by 6 bases, with 12 bases between the two germline ends. Germline CDR1 and CDR2: MNHNS and SASEGT. CDR3 size: 15 residues. CDR3 sequence: CASSEALGGGNEQFF. The CDR3, as DNA: TGTGCCAGCAGTGAAGCCTTGGGGGGTGGCAATGAGCAGTTCTTC.

The J gene is TRBJ1-2, the V gene TRBV6-1, with unresolved D. In germline, CDR1 is MNHNS, CDR2 SASEGT. V was pared by 5 bases and J by 2 bases, with 9 bases between. The CDR3 extends over 13 amino acids. CDR3 nucleotide sequence: TGTGCCAGCAGTCGTACAAGGAACTATGGCTACACCTTC. Its translation: CASSRTRNYGYTF.

This clone was observed many times. The rearrangement joins TRBV5-5 to TRBJ2-1, with D possibly TRBD2 on 6 matching bases. The germline V gene encodes CDR1 SGHKS and CDR2 YYEKEE (reference sequence). The CDR3 runs to 15 residues. Trimming stripped 1 base from V and 4 bases from J, with 12 bases between. The CDR3 sequence: CASSLRSGTYNEQFF. Here the CDR3 DNA reads TGTGCCAGCAGCTTGAGGTCCGGGACTTACAATGAGCAGTTCTTC.

At least ten counts were recorded for this clone. The chain employs TRBV20-1 and TRBJ2-1, with 11 nucleotides matching TRBD2. Germline V gene data show CDR1 as DFQATT and CDR2 as SNEGSKA (reference sequence). Trimming took 5 bases from V and 8 from J; bases not matched to a gene: 14. The CDR3 contains 16 residues. The CDR3 nucleotides are TGCAGTGCTTCCCCATTACTAGCGGGAGTAATACATGAGCAGTTCTTC. This gives the protein CSASPLLAGVIHEQFF.

At least ten counts were recorded for this clone. At the DNA level, this CDR3 is encoded by other sequences in the same sample as well. The rearrangement uses TRBV20-1 and TRBJ2-2, with D possibly being TRBD2 (7 bases). The V gene lost 1 base and the J gene lost 2 bases, with 17 bases spanning the gap. Germline lookup yields CDR1 DFQATT and CDR2 SNEGSKA (reference sequence). The CDR3 spans 17 residues. CDR3 nucleotide sequence: TGCAGTGCTAGAGCCGCCCGGAGGGGGGGTAACACCGGGGAGCTGTTTTTT. This translates into CSARAARRGGNTGELFF.

This clone occurred many times. The chain recombines TRBV27 with TRBJ1-5; D unclear. Germline lookup yields CDR1 MNHEY and CDR2 SMNVEV (reference sequence). This CDR3 region has 12 residues. V lost 1 base and J lost 6, with 4 bases in between. The CDR3 region has the DNA TGTGCCAGCAGTTTATTAGGTCAGCCCCAGCATTTT. Protein sequence: CASSLLGQPQHF.

On this clone itself: The junction does not match germline at one end; this may be a read error. The V and J genes are TRBV6-2 or TRBV6-3 and TRBJ2-7; 7 bases are a match to TRBD1. This CDR3 comprises 16 residues. Germline values: CDR1 MNHEY, CDR2 SVGEGT. The CDR3 DNA reads TGTACCAGCAGACAGGGCCCGGCGGGCGCGGCGGGCGAGCAGTACTTC. It translates to CTSRQGPAGAAGEQYF.

In this sample, this clone turned up many times. This chain connects TRBV6-2 or TRBV6-3 to TRBJ1-1; TRBD1 is a possible D gene (6 bases). Germline-derived CDR1 and CDR2 are MNHEY and SVGEGT. The V gene lost 0 bases and the J gene lost 1 base, with 12 bases spanning the gap. The CDR3 consists of 16 residues. CDR3: CASSYSAGTPNTEAFF. The CDR3 coding sequence is TGTGCCAGCAGTTACTCCGCCGGGACACCGAACACTGAAGCTTTCTTT.

V and J are TRBV7-3 and TRBJ2-7, with D possibly called TRBD1 or TRBD2 (6 bases each). The germline V gene has CDR1 SGHTA and CDR2 FQGTGA. This CDR3 is 18 amino acids long. The ends were cut back, 0 bases at V and 3 bases at J, with 21 bases in the middle. CDR3: CASSLTRGGLWANYEQYF. The CDR3 DNA follows: TGTGCCAGCAGCTTAACTAGAGGGGGGCTTTGGGCGAACTACGAGCAGTACTTC.

Many counts were recorded for this clone. V is TRBV19 and J is TRBJ2-1, with unresolved D. The V and J ends lost 2 bases and 0 bases respectively, with 20 bases between them. The CDR3 consists of 19 residues. Per the germline V gene, CDR1 is LNHDA and CDR2 is SQIVND (reference sequence). CDR3 in amino acids: CASSIPIRSTVSSYNEQFF. The CDR3, as DNA: TGTGCCAGTAGTATACCCATCCGCTCGACGGTGAGCTCCTACAATGAGCAGTTCTTC.

This clone was counted a single time. This sequence joins TRBV11-1 and TRBJ1-2; D not certain. Trimming took 4 bases from V and 6 from J, leaving 15 bases between them. This CDR3 comprises 14 residues. Germline V gene sequence: CDR1 SGHAT, CDR2 FQDESV (reference sequence). The CDR3: CASSSLFTLDGYTF. The CDR3 region has the DNA TGTGCCAGCAGCTCCCTATTTACTCTGGATGGCTACACCTTC.

This clone was seen many times. J is TRBJ1-1 and V is TRBV4-3, with D perhaps TRBD1 (6 bases). Trimming left V 6 bases short and J 4 bases short, with 12 bases between. CDR3 length: 13 residues. Germline V gives CDR1 LGHNA, CDR2 YSLEER. The CDR3: CASSTGRGTEAFF. Here the CDR3 DNA reads TGCGCCAGCAGTACAGGGAGGGGCACTGAAGCTTTCTTT.

In its sample, this clone was seen many times. V usage is TRBV7-8 and J usage is TRBJ2-2; D remains ambiguous. V gave up 5 bases and J gave up 6 bases, with 16 bases separating them. The germline V gene has CDR1 SGHVS and CDR2 FQNEAQ. CDR3 length: 15 residues. In nucleotides, the CDR3 is TGTGCCAGCAGCCCCCCCCCGGTGTTTTCCGGGGAGCTGTTTTTT. It encodes CASSPPPVFSGELFF.